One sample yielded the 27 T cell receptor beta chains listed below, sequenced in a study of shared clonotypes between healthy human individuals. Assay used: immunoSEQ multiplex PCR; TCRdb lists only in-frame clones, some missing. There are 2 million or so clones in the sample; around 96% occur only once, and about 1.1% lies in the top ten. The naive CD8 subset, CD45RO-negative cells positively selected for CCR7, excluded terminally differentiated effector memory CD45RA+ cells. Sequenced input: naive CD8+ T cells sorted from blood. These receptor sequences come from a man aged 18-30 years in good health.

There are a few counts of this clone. The CDR3 loop is CASSEYWEGNSPLHF. Here the CDR3 DNA reads TGTGCCAGCAGTGAATATTGGGAAGGGAATTCACCCCTCCACTTT. J is TRBJ1-6 and V is TRBV25-1; no definite D call. V gave up 0 bases and J gave up 7 bases, with 10 bases separating them. The CDR3 loop spans 15 amino acids. Germline values: CDR1 MGHDK, CDR2 SYGVNS.

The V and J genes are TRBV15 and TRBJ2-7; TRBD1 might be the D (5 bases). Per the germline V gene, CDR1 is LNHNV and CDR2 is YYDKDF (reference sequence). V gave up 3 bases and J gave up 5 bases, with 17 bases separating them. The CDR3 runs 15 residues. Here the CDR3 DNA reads TGTGCCACCAGCAGCTCTACAGGACGGGTCCACGAGCAGTACTTC. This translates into CATSSSTGRVHEQYF.

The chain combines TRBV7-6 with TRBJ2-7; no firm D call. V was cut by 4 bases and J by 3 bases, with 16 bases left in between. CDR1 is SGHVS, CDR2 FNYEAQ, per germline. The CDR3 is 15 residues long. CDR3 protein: CASSSHDGSVYEQYF. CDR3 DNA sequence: TGTGCCAGCAGCTCCCATGACGGATCCGTCTACGAGCAGTACTTC.

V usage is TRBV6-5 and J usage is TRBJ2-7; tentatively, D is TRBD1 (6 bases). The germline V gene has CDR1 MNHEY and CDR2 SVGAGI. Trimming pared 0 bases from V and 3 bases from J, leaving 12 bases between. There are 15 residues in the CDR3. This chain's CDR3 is CASSYSAGEFYEQYF. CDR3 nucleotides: TGTGCCAGCAGTTACTCGGCAGGGGAGTTCTACGAGCAGTACTTC.

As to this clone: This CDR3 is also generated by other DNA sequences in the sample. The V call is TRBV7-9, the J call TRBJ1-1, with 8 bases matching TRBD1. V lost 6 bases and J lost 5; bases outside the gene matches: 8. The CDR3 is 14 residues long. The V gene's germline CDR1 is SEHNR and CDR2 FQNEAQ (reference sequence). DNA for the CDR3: TGTGCCAGCAGTAGCACAGGGGGTGGGACTGAAGCTTTCTTT. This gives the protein CASSSTGGGTEAFF.

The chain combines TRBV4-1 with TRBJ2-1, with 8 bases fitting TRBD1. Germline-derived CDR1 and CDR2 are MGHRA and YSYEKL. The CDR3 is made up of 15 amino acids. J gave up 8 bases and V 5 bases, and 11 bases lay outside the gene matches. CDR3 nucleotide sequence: TGCGCCAGCAGCTATAGGACAGGGAGTGTGGATGAGCAGTTCTTC. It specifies CASSYRTGSVDEQFF.

The CDR3 coding sequence is TGTGCCAGCAGTTACAGGGGGCACGGCACTGAAGCTTTCTTT. This translates into CASSYRGHGTEAFF. The V gene is TRBV7-8, the J gene TRBJ1-1; 9 bases align to TRBD1. V was pared by 6 bases and J by 4 bases, with 6 bases of the junction left unmatched. The CDR3 is 14 residues long. Per the germline V gene, CDR1 is SGHVS and CDR2 is FQNEAQ.

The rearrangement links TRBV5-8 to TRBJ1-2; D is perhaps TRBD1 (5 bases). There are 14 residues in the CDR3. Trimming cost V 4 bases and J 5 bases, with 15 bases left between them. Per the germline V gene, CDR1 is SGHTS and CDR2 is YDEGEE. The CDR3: CASSPGPNDYGYTF. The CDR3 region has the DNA TGTGCCAGCAGCCCAGGGCCCAACGATTATGGCTACACCTTC.

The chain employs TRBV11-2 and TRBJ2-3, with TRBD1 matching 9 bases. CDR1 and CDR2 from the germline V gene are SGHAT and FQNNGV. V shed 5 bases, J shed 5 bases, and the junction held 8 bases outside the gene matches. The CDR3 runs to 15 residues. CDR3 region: CASSLRGQGRDTQYF. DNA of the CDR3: TGTGCCAGCAGCCTCCGAGGACAGGGGAGAGATACGCAGTATTTT.

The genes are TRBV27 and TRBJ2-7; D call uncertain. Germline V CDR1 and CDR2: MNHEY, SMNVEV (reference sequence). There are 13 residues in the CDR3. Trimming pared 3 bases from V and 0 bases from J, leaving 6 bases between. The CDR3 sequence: CASSFAYSYEQYF. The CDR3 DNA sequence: TGTGCCAGCAGTTTTGCCTACTCCTACGAGCAGTACTTC.

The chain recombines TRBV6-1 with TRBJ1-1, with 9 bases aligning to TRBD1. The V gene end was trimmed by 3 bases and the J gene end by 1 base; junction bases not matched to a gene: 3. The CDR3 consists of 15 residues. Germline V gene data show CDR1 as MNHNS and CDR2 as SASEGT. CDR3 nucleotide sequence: TGTGCCAGCAGTGACCTACAGGGGGCGAACACTGAAGCTTTCTTT. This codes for CASSDLQGANTEAFF.

The CDR3 reads CASSQGQGVYEQYF. As DNA, the CDR3 is TGCGCCAGCAGCCAAGGACAGGGGGTGTACGAGCAGTACTTC. J is TRBJ2-7 and V is TRBV4-3; 9 bases fit TRBD1. J lost 4 bases, V lost 1 base, and 2 bases had no gene match. The CDR3 has 14 amino acids. CDR1 LGHNA and CDR2 YSLEER come from the germline V gene.

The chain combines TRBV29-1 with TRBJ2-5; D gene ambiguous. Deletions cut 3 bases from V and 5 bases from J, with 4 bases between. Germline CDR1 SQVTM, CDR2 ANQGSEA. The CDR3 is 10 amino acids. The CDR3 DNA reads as TGCAGCGTTGATAGCGAGACCCAGTACTTC. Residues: CSVDSETQYF.

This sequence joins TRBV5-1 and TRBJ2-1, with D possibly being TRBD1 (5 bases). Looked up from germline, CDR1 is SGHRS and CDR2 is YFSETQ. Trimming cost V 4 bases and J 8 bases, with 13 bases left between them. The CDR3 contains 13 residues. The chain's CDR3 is CASSLNLGDEQFF. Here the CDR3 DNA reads TGCGCCAGCAGCCTGAATCTAGGGGATGAGCAGTTCTTC.

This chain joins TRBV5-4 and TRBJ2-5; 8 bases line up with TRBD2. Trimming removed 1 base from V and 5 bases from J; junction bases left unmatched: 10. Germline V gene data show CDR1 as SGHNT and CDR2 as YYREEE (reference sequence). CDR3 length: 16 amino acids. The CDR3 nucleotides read TGTGCCAGCAGCTTGAGGCTAGCGGGCTCCGGGGAGACCCAGTACTTC. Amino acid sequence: CASSLRLAGSGETQYF.

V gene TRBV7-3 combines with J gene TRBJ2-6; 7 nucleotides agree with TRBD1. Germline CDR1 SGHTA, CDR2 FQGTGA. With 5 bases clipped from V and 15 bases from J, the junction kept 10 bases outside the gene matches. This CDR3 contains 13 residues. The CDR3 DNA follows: TGTGCCAGCAGCCCCGCGCGACAGGGAGCCCTGACTTTC. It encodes CASSPARQGALTF.

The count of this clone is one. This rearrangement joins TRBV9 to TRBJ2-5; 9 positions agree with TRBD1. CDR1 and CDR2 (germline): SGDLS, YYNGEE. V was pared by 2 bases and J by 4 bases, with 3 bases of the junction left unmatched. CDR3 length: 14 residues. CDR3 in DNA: TGTGCCAGCAGCGTTACAGGGGGCGCAGAGACCCAGTACTTC. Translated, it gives CASSVTGGAETQYF.

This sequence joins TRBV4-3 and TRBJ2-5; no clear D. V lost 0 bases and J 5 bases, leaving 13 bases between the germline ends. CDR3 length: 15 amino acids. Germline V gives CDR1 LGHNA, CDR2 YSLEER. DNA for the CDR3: TGCGCCAGCAGCCAAGATCGATACGGGTGGGAGACCCAGTACTTC. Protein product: CASSQDRYGWETQYF.

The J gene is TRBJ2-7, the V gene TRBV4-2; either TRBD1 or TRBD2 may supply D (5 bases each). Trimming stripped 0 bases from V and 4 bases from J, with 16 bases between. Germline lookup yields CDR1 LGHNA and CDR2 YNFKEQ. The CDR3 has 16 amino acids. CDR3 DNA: TGTGCCAGCAGCCAAGAGGGGGAACTCGCTACTTACGAGCAGTACTTC. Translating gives CASSQEGELATYEQYF.

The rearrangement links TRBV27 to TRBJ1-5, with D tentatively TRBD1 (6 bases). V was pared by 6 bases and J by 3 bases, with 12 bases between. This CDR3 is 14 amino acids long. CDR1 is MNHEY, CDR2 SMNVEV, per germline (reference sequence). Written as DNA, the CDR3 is TGTGCCAGCAGACCCGGACAGTACAATCAGCCCCAGCATTTT. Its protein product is CASRPGQYNQPQHF.

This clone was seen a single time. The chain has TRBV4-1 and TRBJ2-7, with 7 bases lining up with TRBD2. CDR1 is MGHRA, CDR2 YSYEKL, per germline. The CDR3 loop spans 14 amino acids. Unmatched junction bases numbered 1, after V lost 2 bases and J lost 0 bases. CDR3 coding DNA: TGCGCCAGCAGCCAACTAGCGGCCTCCTACGAGCAGTACTTC. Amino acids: CASSQLAASYEQYF.

The CDR3 region has the DNA TGTGCCAGCAGGGACGGGACATTTGATGGAGAGACCCAGTACTTC. It is translated as CASRDGTFDGETQYF. This chain uses TRBV6-6 with TRBJ2-5; a weak D match, TRBD1 (6 bases). Germline V gene lookup returns CDR1 MNHNY and CDR2 SVGAGI (reference sequence). V dropped 6 bases and J dropped 4 bases, with 18 bases sitting between them. This CDR3 region has 15 residues.

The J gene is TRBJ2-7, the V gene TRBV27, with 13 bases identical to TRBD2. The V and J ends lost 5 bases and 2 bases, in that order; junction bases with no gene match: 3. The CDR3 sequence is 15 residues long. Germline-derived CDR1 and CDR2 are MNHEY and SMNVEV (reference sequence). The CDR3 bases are TGTGCCAGCAGTACAACTAGCGGGAGGGCCTACGAGCAGTACTTC. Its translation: CASSTTSGRAYEQYF.

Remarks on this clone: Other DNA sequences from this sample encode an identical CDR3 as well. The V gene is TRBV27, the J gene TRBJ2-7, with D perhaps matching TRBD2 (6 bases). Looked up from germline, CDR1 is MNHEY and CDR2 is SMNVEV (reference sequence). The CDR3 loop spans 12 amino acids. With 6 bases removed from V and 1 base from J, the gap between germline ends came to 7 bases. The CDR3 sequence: CASSRGSYEQYF. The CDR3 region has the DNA TGTGCCAGCAGCCGGGGGTCCTACGAGCAGTACTTC.

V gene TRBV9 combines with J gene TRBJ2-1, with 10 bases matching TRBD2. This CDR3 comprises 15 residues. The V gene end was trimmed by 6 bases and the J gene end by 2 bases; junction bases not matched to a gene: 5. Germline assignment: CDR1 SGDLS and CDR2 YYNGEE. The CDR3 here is CASTGTSGTYNEQFF. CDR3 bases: TGTGCCAGCACAGGTACTAGCGGGACCTACAATGAGCAGTTCTTC. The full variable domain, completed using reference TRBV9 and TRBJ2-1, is DSGVTQTPKHLITATGQRVTLRCSPRSGDLSVYWYQQSLDQGLQFLIQYYNGEERAKGNILERFSAQQFPDLHSELNLSSLELGDSALYFCASTGTSGTYNEQFFGPGTRLTVL.

The CDR3 spells CAISTAGQIYEQYF. As DNA, the CDR3 is TGTGCCATCAGTACGGCAGGGCAAATTTACGAGCAGTACTTC. The genes are TRBV10-3 and TRBJ2-7, with a weak D call TRBD1 (5 bases). Looked up from germline, CDR1 is ENHRY and CDR2 is SYGVKD. This CDR3 contains 14 residues. The V end was cut by 5 bases, the J end by 4 bases, with 15 bases between.

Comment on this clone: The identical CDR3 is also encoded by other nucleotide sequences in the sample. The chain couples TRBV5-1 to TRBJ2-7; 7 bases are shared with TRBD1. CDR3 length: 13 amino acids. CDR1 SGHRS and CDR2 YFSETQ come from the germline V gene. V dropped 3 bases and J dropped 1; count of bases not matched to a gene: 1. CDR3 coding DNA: TGCGCCAGCAGCTGGGACAGTTCCTACGAGCAGTACTTC. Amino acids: CASSWDSSYEQYF.